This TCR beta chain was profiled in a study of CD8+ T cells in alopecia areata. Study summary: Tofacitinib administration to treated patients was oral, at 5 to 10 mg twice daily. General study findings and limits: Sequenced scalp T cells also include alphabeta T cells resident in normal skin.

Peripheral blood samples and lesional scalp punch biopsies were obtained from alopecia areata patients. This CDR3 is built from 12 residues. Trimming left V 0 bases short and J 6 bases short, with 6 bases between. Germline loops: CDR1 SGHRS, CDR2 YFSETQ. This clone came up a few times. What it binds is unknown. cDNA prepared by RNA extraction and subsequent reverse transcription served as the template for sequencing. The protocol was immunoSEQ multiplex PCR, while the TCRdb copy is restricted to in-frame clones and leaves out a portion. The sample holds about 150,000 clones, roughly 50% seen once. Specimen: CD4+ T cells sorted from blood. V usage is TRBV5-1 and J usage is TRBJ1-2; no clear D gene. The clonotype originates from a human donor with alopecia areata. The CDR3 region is CASSLGDHGYTF. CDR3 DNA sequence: TGCGCCAGCAGCTTGGGGGATCATGGCTACACCTTC.